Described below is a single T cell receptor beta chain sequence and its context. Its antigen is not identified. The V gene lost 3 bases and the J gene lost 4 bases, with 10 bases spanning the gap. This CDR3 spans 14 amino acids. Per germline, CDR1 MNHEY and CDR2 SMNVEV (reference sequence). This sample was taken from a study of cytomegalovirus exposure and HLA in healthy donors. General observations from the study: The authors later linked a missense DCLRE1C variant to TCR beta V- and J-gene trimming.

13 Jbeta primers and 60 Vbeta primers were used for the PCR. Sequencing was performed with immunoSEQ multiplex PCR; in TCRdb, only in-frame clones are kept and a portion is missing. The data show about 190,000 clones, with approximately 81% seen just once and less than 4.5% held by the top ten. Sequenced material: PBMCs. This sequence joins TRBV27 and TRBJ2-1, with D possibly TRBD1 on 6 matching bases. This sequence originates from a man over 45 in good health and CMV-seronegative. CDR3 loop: CASSLMGAYNEQFF. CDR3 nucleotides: TGTGCCAGCAGTTTGATGGGGGCATACAATGAGCAGTTCTTC.